Listed below are T cell receptor beta chains from one sample, sequenced in a study of T cell responses to AZD1222 COVID-19 vaccine. Data came from immunoSEQ multiplex PCR; TCRdb stores just in-frame clones and leaves some out. The sample has about 140,000 clones; less than 95% are singletons. The sample here was peripheral blood, taken on day 0 of AZD1222 vaccination. These receptors came from an adult in good health. Both conserved end residues are part of each CDR3. Fields, in order: clone size, V gene, D gene, J gene, CDR3 protein, CDR3 DNA. A D gene is named only where the DNA matches it firmly. Not every row has a clone size; where given, it reads once, few, many or a size class.

abundance: .; v_gene: TRBV15; d_gene: TRBD1; j_gene: TRBJ1-6; CDR3aa: CATSRLGQMESPLHF; CDR3nt: TGTGCCACCAGCAGATTGGGACAGATGGAATCACCCCTCCACTTT
abundance: .; v_gene: TRBV30; d_gene: .; j_gene: TRBJ1-5; CDR3aa: CAWSVLTGQPQHF; CDR3nt: TGTGCCTGGAGTGTCCTGACCGGGCAGCCCCAGCATTTT
abundance: .; v_gene: TRBV15; d_gene: .; j_gene: TRBJ2-5; CDR3aa: CATSRVVTEQETQYF; CDR3nt: TGTGCCACCAGCAGAGTGGTGACAGAACAAGAGACCCAGTACTTC
abundance: .; v_gene: TRBV9; d_gene: TRBD1; j_gene: TRBJ1-4; CDR3aa: CASSPGQVNEKLFF; CDR3nt: TGTGCCAGCAGCCCGGGACAGGTTAATGAAAAACTGTTTTTT
abundance: .; v_gene: TRBV21-1; d_gene: .; j_gene: TRBJ2-1; CDR3aa: CASSKTKGPIRNNEQFF; CDR3nt: TGTGCCAGCAGCAAAACAAAAGGCCCGATAAGAAACAATGAGCAGTTCTTC
abundance: .; v_gene: TRBV3-1/TRBV3-2; d_gene: TRBD1; j_gene: TRBJ1-1; CDR3aa: CASSPQGGLEAFF; CDR3nt: TGTGCCAGCAGCCCCCAAGGGGGCTTGGAAGCTTTCTTT
abundance: .; v_gene: TRBV30; d_gene: .; j_gene: TRBJ2-7; CDR3aa: CAWSSRVSYEQYF; CDR3nt: TGTGCCTGGAGTAGCAGGGTCTCCTACGAGCAGTACTTC
abundance: .; v_gene: TRBV6-2/TRBV6-3; d_gene: TRBD1; j_gene: TRBJ2-7; CDR3aa: CASSYSAIQDRLAAYEQYF; CDR3nt: TGTGCCAGCAGTTACTCCGCCATTCAGGACAGGTTGGCGGCCTACGAGCAGTACTTC
abundance: .; v_gene: TRBV6-2/TRBV6-3; d_gene: TRBD2; j_gene: TRBJ2-1; CDR3aa: CASSLASGSGNEQFF; CDR3nt: TGTGCCAGCAGCCTGGCTAGCGGTTCCGGGAATGAGCAGTTCTTC
abundance: .; v_gene: TRBV7-2; d_gene: .; j_gene: TRBJ1-2; CDR3aa: CASSGGQLINYGYTF; CDR3nt: TGTGCCAGCAGCGGGGGACAACTGATTAACTATGGCTACACCTTC
abundance: .; v_gene: TRBV29-1; d_gene: .; j_gene: TRBJ2-2; CDR3aa: CSVLRPNTGELFF; CDR3nt: TGCAGCGTTCTGAGGCCGAACACCGGGGAGCTGTTTTTT
abundance: .; v_gene: TRBV28; d_gene: .; j_gene: TRBJ1-2; CDR3aa: CASSLSVGSHYGYTF; CDR3nt: TGTGCCAGCAGTTTATCGGTGGGTTCCCACTATGGCTACACCTTC
abundance: .; v_gene: TRBV11-3; d_gene: .; j_gene: TRBJ2-3; CDR3aa: CASSPYSETDTQYF; CDR3nt: TGTGCCAGCAGCCCGTACAGTGAAACAGATACGCAGTATTTT
abundance: .; v_gene: TRBV7-2; d_gene: .; j_gene: TRBJ2-2; CDR3aa: CASSMNTGELFF; CDR3nt: TGTGCCAGCAGCATGAACACCGGGGAGCTGTTTTTT
abundance: once; v_gene: TRBV30; d_gene: .; j_gene: TRBJ1-3; CDR3aa: CAWSSPGSPGNTIYF; CDR3nt: TGTGCCTGGAGTTCCCCCGGTTCCCCTGGAAACACCATATATTTT
abundance: .; v_gene: TRBV19; d_gene: TRBD1; j_gene: TRBJ1-2; CDR3aa: CASRTYGPGGYGYTF; CDR3nt: TGTGCCAGTAGGACCTACGGACCAGGGGGGTATGGCTACACCTTC
abundance: .; v_gene: TRBV5-4; d_gene: .; j_gene: TRBJ1-1; CDR3aa: CASSSASRRAFF; CDR3nt: TGTGCCAGCAGCTCAGCTTCGAGACGGGCTTTCTTT
abundance: .; v_gene: TRBV13; d_gene: TRBD1; j_gene: TRBJ1-3; CDR3aa: CASSSLPGQGPFAGNTIYF; CDR3nt: TGTGCCAGCAGCTCCCTACCTGGACAGGGCCCTTTCGCTGGAAACACCATATATTTT
abundance: .; v_gene: TRBV6-5; d_gene: TRBD2; j_gene: TRBJ2-1; CDR3aa: CASSPPTSHNEQFF; CDR3nt: TGTGCCAGCAGTCCACCGACTAGCCACAATGAGCAGTTCTTC
abundance: .; v_gene: TRBV24-1; d_gene: TRBD2; j_gene: TRBJ2-5; CDR3aa: CATSDLSTGTSGIQTQYF; CDR3nt: TGTGCCACCAGTGATTTGTCCACCGGGACTAGCGGGATCCAGACCCAGTACTTC
abundance: .; v_gene: TRBV30; d_gene: .; j_gene: TRBJ2-1; CDR3aa: CAWSSRRGNEQFF; CDR3nt: TGTGCCTGGAGTTCTCGTAGGGGGAATGAGCAGTTCTTC
abundance: .; v_gene: TRBV7-9; d_gene: TRBD2; j_gene: TRBJ2-1; CDR3aa: CASSLTSGRALVQFF; CDR3nt: TGTGCCAGCAGCTTAACGAGCGGGAGGGCCCTCGTGCAGTTCTTC
abundance: .; v_gene: TRBV30; d_gene: TRBD1; j_gene: TRBJ1-6; CDR3aa: CAWTFPGQGSSPLHF; CDR3nt: TGTGCCTGGACCTTTCCGGGACAGGGGAGTTCACCCCTCCACTTT
abundance: .; v_gene: TRBV29-1; d_gene: .; j_gene: TRBJ1-3; CDR3aa: CSVGVLDSGNTIYF; CDR3nt: TGCAGCGTTGGAGTTTTGGACAGCGGAAACACCATATATTTT
abundance: .; v_gene: TRBV10-1; d_gene: .; j_gene: TRBJ1-1; CDR3aa: CASSEQGDTEAFF; CDR3nt: TGCGCCAGCAGTGAGCAGGGAGACACTGAAGCTTTCTTT
abundance: .; v_gene: TRBV24-1; d_gene: TRBD2; j_gene: TRBJ2-1; CDR3aa: CATSDLRVEAGEGASYNEQFF; CDR3nt: TGTGCCACCAGTGATTTGAGGGTCGAAGCGGGAGAAGGGGCCTCCTACAATGAGCAGTTCTTC
abundance: .; v_gene: TRBV19; d_gene: TRBD1; j_gene: TRBJ1-2; CDR3aa: CASSMWDRVYYGYTF; CDR3nt: TGTGCCAGTAGTATGTGGGACAGGGTTTACTATGGCTACACCTTC
abundance: .; v_gene: TRBV12-2; d_gene: .; j_gene: TRBJ1-3; CDR3aa: CASRLEGEGNTIYF; CDR3nt: TGTGCAAGTCGCTTAGAGGGGGAAGGAAACACCATATATTTT
abundance: once; v_gene: TRBV10-2; d_gene: .; j_gene: TRBJ2-7; CDR3aa: CASRGPGRTFPYEQYF; CDR3nt: TGCGCCAGCAGGGGGCCAGGGAGGACGTTTCCCTACGAGCAGTACTTC